This is a list of T cell receptor beta chains from one sample in a study of shared clonotypes between healthy human individuals. Repertoires were generated with immunoSEQ multiplex PCR, while TCRdb's copy carries only in-frame clones and drops some. The repertoire consists of more than 450,000 clones, with 60% to 85% occurring once and the leading ten covering 10% to 15%. Sequenced input: PBMCs. The receptors were gathered from a woman in her thirties or forties in good health. Some clones in this sample may be carry-over from other donors' samples. The CDR3 runs from the conserved cysteine through the conserved F or W. Fields, in order: D gene, J gene, V gene, clone size, CDR3 protein, CDR3 DNA. The D gene is left open where the match is weak. Size tells how often a clone was seen (once, few, many) or the class of an expanded clone, and some rows leave it out.

>.|TRBJ2-7|TRBV6-6|.
CASSFVSMTYEQYF
TGTGCCAGCAGTTTTGTTTCGATGACCTACGAGCAGTACTTC
>TRBD1|TRBJ1-4|TRBV5-1|.
CASRGQPNEKLFF
TGCGCCAGCAGGGGACAGCCTAATGAAAAACTGTTTTTT
>.|TRBJ2-7|TRBV6-1|.
CASSETAYYEQYF
TGTGCCAGTTCGGAAACGGCGTACTACGAGCAGTACTTC
>.|TRBJ1-2|TRBV27|.
CASSLSGNNYGYTF
TGTGCCAGCAGTTTATCGGGGAACAACTATGGCTACACCTTC
>.|TRBJ1-5|TRBV19|many
CASSTDSVYQPQHF
TGTGCCAGTAGTACGGACAGCGTGTATCAGCCCCAGCATTTT
>.|TRBJ2-7|TRBV27|.
CASGMDPGALREQYF
TGTGCCAGCGGTATGGATCCAGGAGCGTTGCGAGAGCAGTACTTC
>TRBD1|TRBJ2-7|TRBV11-2|few
CASSSDRGYEQYF
TGTGCCAGCAGTTCGGACAGGGGCTACGAGCAGTACTTC
>.|TRBJ2-1|TRBV28|.
CASRSAGPNEQFF
TGTGCCAGCAGGTCTGCAGGCCCCAATGAGCAGTTCTTC
>.|TRBJ1-1|TRBV18|few
CASSPPSLGGNTEAFF
TGTGCCAGCTCACCACCTTCCCTCGGCGGGAACACTGAAGCTTTCTTT
>TRBD1|TRBJ1-3|TRBV7-6|.
CASSWGTGRSGNTIYF
TGTGCCAGCAGCTGGGGGACAGGGAGGTCTGGAAACACCATATATTTT
>.|TRBJ1-2|TRBV19|.
CASHEGTTVIANYGYTF
TGTGCCAGCCACGAGGGGACGACAGTGATCGCTAACTATGGCTACACCTTC
>.|TRBJ1-2|TRBV19|.
CASSLPTTTGRVYGYTF
TGTGCCAGTAGTCTCCCAACTACGACAGGTCGTGTCTATGGCTACACCTTC
>TRBD1|TRBJ1-1|TRBV2|few
CASSVVAGGGNTEAFF
TGTGCCAGCAGTGTGGTGGCAGGGGGCGGGAACACTGAAGCTTTCTTT
>.|TRBJ2-5|TRBV25-1|.
CASTGTGKETQYF
TGTGCCAGCACCGGGACGGGAAAAGAGACCCAGTACTTC
>.|TRBJ1-1|TRBV9|few
CASSVGRAAAEAFF
TGTGCCAGCAGCGTAGGCAGGGCTGCAGCTGAAGCTTTCTTT
>.|TRBJ2-6|TRBV5-1|.
CASSLSSGANVLTF
TGCGCCAGCAGCTTGAGCTCTGGGGCCAACGTCCTGACTTTC
>.|TRBJ2-1|TRBV4-2|.
CASSHPRGGNEQFF
TGTGCCAGCAGCCATCCCAGGGGGGGGAATGAGCAGTTCTTC
>TRBD1|TRBJ1-5|TRBV5-1|.
CASSLAGTGVNQPQHF
TGCGCCAGCAGCTTGGCAGGGACAGGGGTCAATCAGCCCCAGCATTTT
>.|TRBJ2-3|TRBV11-2|once
CASSKNSGPDTQYF
TGTGCCAGCAGCAAAAATAGCGGTCCAGATACGCAGTATTTT
>.|TRBJ2-7|TRBV2|.
CASSAAYEQYF
TGTGCCAGCAGTGCCGCCTACGAGCAGTACTTC
>.|TRBJ2-7|TRBV28|.
CGARGIDYEQYF
TGTGGGGCGCGGGGTATTGACTACGAGCAGTACTTC
>TRBD2|TRBJ2-7|TRBV4-1|once
CASSQGLAGFYEQYF
TGCGCCAGCAGCCAAGGACTAGCGGGATTCTACGAGCAGTACTTC
>TRBD2|TRBJ2-5|TRBV2|few
CASSETGLHQETQYF
TGTGCCAGCAGTGAGACGGGACTACATCAAGAGACCCAGTACTTC
>.|TRBJ2-3|TRBV7-2|once
CASSPGVLGKDLYF
TGTGCCAGCAGCCCAGGAGTACTGGGAAAAGATCTGTATTTT
>.|TRBJ1-1|TRBV29-1|few
CSVEDSRVAFF
TGCAGCGTTGAAGATTCGAGGGTAGCTTTCTTT
>TRBD1|TRBJ1-4|TRBV5-1|.
CASSQYPDRVAEKLFF
TGCGCCAGCAGCCAATACCCGGACAGGGTGGCTGAAAAACTGTTTTTT
>.|TRBJ2-6|TRBV25-1|.
CASSEGPEAGTNVLTF
TGTGCCAGCAGTGAGGGGCCGGAGGCTGGGACCAACGTCCTGACTTTC
>.|TRBJ2-1|TRBV30|.
CAWRVSSYNEQFF
TGTGCCTGGAGGGTGAGCTCCTACAATGAGCAGTTCTTC
>TRBD2|TRBJ2-1|TRBV29-1|.
CSVARAGGPHEQFF
TGCAGCGTTGCAAGAGCGGGAGGGCCCCATGAGCAGTTCTTC
>.|TRBJ2-3|TRBV6-4|.
CASSDSRGQGTDTQYF
TGTGCCAGCAGTGACTCGAGGGGTCAGGGGACAGATACGCAGTATTTT
>TRBD2|TRBJ2-7|TRBV7-2|.
CASSFTSGGPYEQYF
TGTGCCAGCAGCTTCACCAGCGGGGGACCCTACGAGCAGTACTTC
>TRBD1|TRBJ2-5|TRBV28|.
CASSSKLRGFGETQYF
TGTGCCAGCAGTTCCAAGCTCAGGGGGTTTGGAGAGACCCAGTACTTC
>TRBD1|TRBJ2-2|TRBV6-1|.
CASSDRSGQDTGELFF
TGTGCCAGCAGTGATCGATCGGGACAGGACACCGGGGAGCTGTTTTTT
>.|TRBJ2-7|TRBV13|.
CASSLQVYEQYF
TGTGCCAGCAGCTTACAAGTCTACGAGCAGTACTTC
>.|TRBJ2-2|TRBV29-1|once
CSAERNTGELFF
TGCAGCGCCGAACGGAACACCGGGGAGCTGTTTTTT
>TRBD2|TRBJ2-7|TRBV5-1|.
CASSPPGLAGGDYEQYF
TGCGCCAGCAGCCCTCCGGGACTAGCGGGAGGCGACTACGAGCAGTACTTC
>.|TRBJ2-5|TRBV19|many
CASRPGGQETQYF
TGTGCCAGTAGACCAGGGGGGCAAGAGACCCAGTACTTC
>.|TRBJ1-3|TRBV9|.
CASSQPAGGNTIYF
TGTGCCAGCAGCCAACCGGCGGGTGGAAACACCATATATTTT
>TRBD1|TRBJ1-1|TRBV11-2|.
CASSFTTGAVGEAFF
TGTGCCAGCAGCTTTACAACAGGGGCCGTGGGTGAAGCTTTCTTT
>.|TRBJ1-2|TRBV19|.
CASSIRATGSYGYTF
TGTGCCAGTAGTATAAGAGCTACAGGGAGCTATGGCTACACCTTC
>.|TRBJ2-5|TRBV10-3|.
CAISDPTRETQYF
TGTGCCATCAGTGACCCGACACGAGAGACCCAGTACTTC
>.|TRBJ2-7|TRBV21-1|.
CASSGTSGSVQYF
TGTGCCAGCTCCGGGACTAGCGGGAGTGTGCAGTACTTC
>.|TRBJ1-2|TRBV27|.
CASSFNRVDGYTF
TGTGCCAGCAGTTTCAACAGGGTGGATGGCTACACCTTC
>.|TRBJ2-3|TRBV7-2|.
CASSLVGPDTQYF
TGTGCCAGCAGCTTAGTGGGCCCAGATACGCAGTATTTT